This T cell receptor beta chain was identified during a study of CD8 T cells in Susac syndrome. RNA totalling about 0.45 to 1 ug underwent reverse transcription with random hexamers. Amplification of TCR beta CDR3 used immunoSEQ multiplex PCR across 54 Vbeta and 13 Jbeta. TCRdb processed the immunoSEQ multiplex PCR reads anew with MiXCR; each CDR3 protein has one entry. Altogether 160,000 or so distinct CDR3 sequences are present, about 90% being singletons, with the ten largest covering approximately 0.082%. This clonotype has a handful of counts. The TCR was taken from a human donor in good health. Material for sequencing was CD4+ T cells from PBMCs.

CDR3 DNA: TGTGCCAGCAGTGGGGATCGCGCCAGCTCCTACGAGCAGTACTTC. It specifies CASSGDRASSYEQYF. V and J are TRBV2 and TRBJ2-7; D not resolved. This CDR3 comprises 15 residues. CDR1 is SNHLY and CDR2 is FYNNEI in the germline V gene. The V gene lost 4 bases and the J gene lost 0 bases, with 13 bases spanning the gap.